This TCR beta chain derives from a study of blood T cell repertoires in COVID-19. Whole-study context: Samples came from the United States, Italy and Spain, spanning acute and convalescent COVID-19.

TCRdb keeps only in-frame clones here, not all; method: immunoSEQ multiplex PCR. This table holds around 160,000 clones, more than 80% found once. V was pared by 4 bases and J by 0 bases, with 18 bases between. The CDR3 runs 17 residues. Germline CDR1 is KGHSH and CDR2 is LQKENI. The chain recombines TRBV18 with TRBJ1-2; possibly TRBD1 for D (5 bases). The sample comprised peripheral blood. The receptor's source is a human donor with acute or convalescent COVID-19. The donor label of this sample is uncertain. The CDR3 here is CASSLSGAGETNYGYTF. The CDR3 DNA is TGTGCCAGCTCACTTTCTGGGGCAGGAGAGACTAACTATGGCTACACCTTC.